The present TCR beta chain was sequenced within a study of cytomegalovirus exposure and HLA in healthy donors. V gave up 6 bases and J gave up 3 bases; unmatched junction bases: 7. CDR1 MDHEN and CDR2 SYDVKM come from the germline V gene. The CDR3 consists of 14 residues. TCRdb's table, derived via immunoSEQ multiplex PCR, lists solely in-frame clones and lacks some. Of about 55,000 clones in the sample, approximately 92% were seen once. Study-wide results and limits: Reported performance of the classifier showed diagnosis of cytomegalovirus status with high specificity and sensitivity. In vitro confirmation showed three CMV-associated chains to be CMV antigen specific.

For this clone: As yet, its antigen is unknown.

This chain uses TRBV28 with TRBJ2-7; 8 bases match TRBD1. The sequence derives from a man between 18 and 29 years old in good health and CMV-seronegative. Source material: PBMCs. In nucleotides, the CDR3 is TGTGCCAGCAGGATAGGACAGGGATACTACGAGCAGTACTTC. Translation: CASRIGQGYYEQYF.